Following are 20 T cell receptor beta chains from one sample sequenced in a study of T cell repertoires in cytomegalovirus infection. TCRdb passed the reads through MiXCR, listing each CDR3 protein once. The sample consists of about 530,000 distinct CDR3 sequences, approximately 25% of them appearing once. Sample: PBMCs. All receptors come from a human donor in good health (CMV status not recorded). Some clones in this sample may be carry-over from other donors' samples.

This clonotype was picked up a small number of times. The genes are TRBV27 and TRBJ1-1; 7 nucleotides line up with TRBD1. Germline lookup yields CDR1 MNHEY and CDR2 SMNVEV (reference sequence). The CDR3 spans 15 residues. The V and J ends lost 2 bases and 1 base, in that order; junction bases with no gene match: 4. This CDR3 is CASSLTWDRNTEAFF. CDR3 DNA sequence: TGTGCCAGCAGTTTAACATGGGACAGGAACACTGAAGCTTTCTTT.

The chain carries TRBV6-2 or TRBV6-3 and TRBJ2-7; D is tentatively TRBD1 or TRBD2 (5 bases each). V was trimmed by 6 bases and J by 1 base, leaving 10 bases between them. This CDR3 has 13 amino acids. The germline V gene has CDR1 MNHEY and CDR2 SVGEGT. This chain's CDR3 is CASRRWGSYEQYV. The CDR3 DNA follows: TGTGCCAGCAGAAGGTGGGGGTCCTACGAGCAGTACGTC.

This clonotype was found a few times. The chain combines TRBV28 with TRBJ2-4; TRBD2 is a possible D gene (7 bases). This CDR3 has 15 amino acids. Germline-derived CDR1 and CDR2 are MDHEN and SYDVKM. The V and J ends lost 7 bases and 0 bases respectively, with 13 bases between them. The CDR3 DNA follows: TGTGCCAGCACCACTGGGGGGGCAGCCAAAAACATTCAGTACTTC. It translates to CASTTGGAAKNIQYF.

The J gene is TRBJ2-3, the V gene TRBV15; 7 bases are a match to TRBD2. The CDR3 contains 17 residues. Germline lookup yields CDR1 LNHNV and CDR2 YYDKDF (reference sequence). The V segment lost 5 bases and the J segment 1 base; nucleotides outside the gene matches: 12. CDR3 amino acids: CATSALAARGGTDTQYF. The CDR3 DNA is TGTGCCACCAGCGCGCTAGCGGCCCGGGGTGGCACAGATACGCAGTATTTT.

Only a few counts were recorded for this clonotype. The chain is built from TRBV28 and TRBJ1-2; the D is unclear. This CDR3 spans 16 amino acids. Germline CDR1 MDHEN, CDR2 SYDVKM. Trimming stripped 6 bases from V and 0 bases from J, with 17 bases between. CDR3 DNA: TGTGCCAGCAGCCCCCATCTTGCCTCAGCTAACTATGGCTACACCTTC. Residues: CASSPHLASANYGYTF.

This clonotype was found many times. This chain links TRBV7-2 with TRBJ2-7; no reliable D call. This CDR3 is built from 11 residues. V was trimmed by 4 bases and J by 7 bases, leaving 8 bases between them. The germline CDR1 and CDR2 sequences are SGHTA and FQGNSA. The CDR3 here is CASSSFLEQYF. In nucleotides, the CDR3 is TGTGCCAGCAGCTCGTTCTTGGAGCAGTACTTC. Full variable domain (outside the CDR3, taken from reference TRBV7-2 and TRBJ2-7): GAGVSQSPSNKVTEKGKDVELRCDPISGHTALYWYRQSLGQGLEFLIYFQGNSAPDKSGLPSDRFSAERTGGSVSTLTIQRTQQEDSAVYLCASSSFLEQYFGPGTRLTVT.

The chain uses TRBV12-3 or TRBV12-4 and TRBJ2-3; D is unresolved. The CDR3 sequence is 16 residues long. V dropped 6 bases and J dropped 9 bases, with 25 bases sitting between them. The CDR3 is CASSLSSGQRMRTQYF. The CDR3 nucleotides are TGTGCCAGCAGCCTCTCTTCCGGTCAGAGGATGAGGACGCAGTATTTT.

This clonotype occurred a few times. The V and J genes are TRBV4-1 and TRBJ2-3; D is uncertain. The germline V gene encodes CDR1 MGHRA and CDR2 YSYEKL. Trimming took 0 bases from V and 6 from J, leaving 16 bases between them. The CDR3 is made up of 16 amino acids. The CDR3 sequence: CASSQDQKGWPDTQYF. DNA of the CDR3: TGCGCCAGCAGCCAAGATCAGAAGGGTTGGCCGGATACGCAGTATTTT.

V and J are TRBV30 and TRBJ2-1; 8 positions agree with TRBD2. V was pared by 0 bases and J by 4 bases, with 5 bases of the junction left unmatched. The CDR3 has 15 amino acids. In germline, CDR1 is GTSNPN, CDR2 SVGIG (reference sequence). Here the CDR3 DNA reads TGTGCCTGGAGTGTATCCCTAGCGGGTTACAATGAGCAGTTCTTC. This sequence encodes CAWSVSLAGYNEQFF.

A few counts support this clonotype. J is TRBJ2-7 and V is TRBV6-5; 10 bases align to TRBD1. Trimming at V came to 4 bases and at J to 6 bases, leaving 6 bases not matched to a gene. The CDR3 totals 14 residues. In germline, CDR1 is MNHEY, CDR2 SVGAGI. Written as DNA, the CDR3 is TGTGCCAGCAGTTGGGACAGGGGAATCAGCGAGCAGTACTTC. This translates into CASSWDRGISEQYF.

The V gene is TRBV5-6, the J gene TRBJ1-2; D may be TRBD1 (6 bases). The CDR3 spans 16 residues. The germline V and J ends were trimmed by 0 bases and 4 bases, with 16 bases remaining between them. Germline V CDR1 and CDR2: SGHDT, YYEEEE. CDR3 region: CASSLGDTRGVYGYTF. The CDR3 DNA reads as TGTGCCAGCAGCTTGGGGGACACCAGAGGGGTCTATGGCTACACCTTC.

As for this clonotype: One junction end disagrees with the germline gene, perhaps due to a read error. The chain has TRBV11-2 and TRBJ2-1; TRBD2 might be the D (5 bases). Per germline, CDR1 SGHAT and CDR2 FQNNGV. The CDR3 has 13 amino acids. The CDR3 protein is CASTQRPGNEQLF. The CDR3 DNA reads TGTGCCAGCACCCAGAGGCCGGGGAATGAGCAGCTCTTC.

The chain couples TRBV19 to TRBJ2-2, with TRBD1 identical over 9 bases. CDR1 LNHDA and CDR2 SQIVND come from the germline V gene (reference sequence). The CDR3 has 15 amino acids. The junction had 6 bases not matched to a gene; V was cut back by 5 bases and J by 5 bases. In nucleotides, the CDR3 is TGTGCCAGTAGTGTGGGACAGGGTGAAACCGGGGAGCTGTTTTTT. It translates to CASSVGQGETGELFF.

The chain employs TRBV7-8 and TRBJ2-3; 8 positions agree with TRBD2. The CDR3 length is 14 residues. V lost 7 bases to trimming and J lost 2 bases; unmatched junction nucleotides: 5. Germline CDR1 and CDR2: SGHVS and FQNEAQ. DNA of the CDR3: TGTGCCAGCACCCTAGCGGGCCTCACAGATACGCAGTATTTT. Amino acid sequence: CASTLAGLTDTQYF.

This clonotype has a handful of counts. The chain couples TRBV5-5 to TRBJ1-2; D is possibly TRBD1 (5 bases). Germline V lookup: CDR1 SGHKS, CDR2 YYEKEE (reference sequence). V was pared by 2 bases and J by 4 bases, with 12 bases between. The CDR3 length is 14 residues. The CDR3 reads CASSFTGDPYGYTF. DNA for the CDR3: TGTGCCAGCAGCTTCACGGGGGACCCCTATGGCTACACCTTC.

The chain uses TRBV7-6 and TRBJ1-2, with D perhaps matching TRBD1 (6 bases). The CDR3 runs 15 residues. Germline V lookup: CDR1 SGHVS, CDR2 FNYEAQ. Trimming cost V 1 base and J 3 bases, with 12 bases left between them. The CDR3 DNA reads TGTGCCAGCAGCTTAGGGACAGAAGACCACTATGGCTACACCTTC. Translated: CASSLGTEDHYGYTF. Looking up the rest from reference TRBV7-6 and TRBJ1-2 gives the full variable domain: GAGVSQSPRYKVTKRGQDVALRCDPISGHVSLYWYRQALGQGPEFLTYFNYEAQQDKSGLPNDRFSAERPEGSISTLTIQRTEQRDSAMYRCASSLGTEDHYGYTFGSGTRLTVV.

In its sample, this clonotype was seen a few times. For the CDR3, the DNA is TGTGCCAGCAGTTTAGATAGGAGGGGCTACGAGCAGTACTTC. This encodes CASSLDRRGYEQYF. The chain combines TRBV27 with TRBJ2-7; maybe TRBD2 (6 bases). The ends were cut back, 2 bases at V and 3 bases at J, with 11 bases in the middle. The germline gives CDR1 MNHEY, CDR2 SMNVEV (reference sequence). This CDR3 contains 14 residues.

As DNA, the CDR3 is TGTGCCAGCAGCTTAATTAGCGGGACAGAGACCCAGTACTTC. Amino acids: CASSLISGTETQYF. V gene TRBV7-2 combines with J gene TRBJ2-5, with TRBD2 matching 8 bases. The CDR3 loop spans 14 amino acids. Germline-derived CDR1 and CDR2 are SGHTA and FQGNSA. The V gene end was trimmed by 2 bases and the J gene end by 4 bases; junction bases not matched to a gene: 3.

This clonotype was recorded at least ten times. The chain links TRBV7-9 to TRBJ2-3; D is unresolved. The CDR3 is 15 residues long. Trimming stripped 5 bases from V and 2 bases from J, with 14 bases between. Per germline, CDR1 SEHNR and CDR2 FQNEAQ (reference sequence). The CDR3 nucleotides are TGTGCCAGCAGCCAAACTAACCCAATCACAGATACGCAGTATTTT. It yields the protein CASSQTNPITDTQYF.

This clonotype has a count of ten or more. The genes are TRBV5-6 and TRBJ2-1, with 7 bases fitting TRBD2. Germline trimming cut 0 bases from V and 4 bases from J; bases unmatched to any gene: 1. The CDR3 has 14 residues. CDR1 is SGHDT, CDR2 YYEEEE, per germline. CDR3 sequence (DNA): TGTGCCAGCAGCTTGGAGCGGGGTTACAATGAGCAGTTCTTC. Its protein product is CASSLERGYNEQFF.